This T cell receptor beta chain was identified in a study of cytomegalovirus exposure and HLA in healthy donors. Germline assignment: CDR1 SGHRS and CDR2 YFSETQ. V lost 5 bases, J lost 4 bases, and 8 bases stayed unmatched. The CDR3 is 16 residues long. Primers: 60 Vbeta forward and 13 Jbeta reverse. Measured with immunoSEQ multiplex PCR; TCRdb has only the in-frame clones, and not every one. The sample includes 85,000 to 100,000 clones, about three quarters of them seen just once. The chain is built from TRBV5-1 and TRBJ2-5; 13 nucleotides agree with TRBD2. Input material: PBMCs. The origin of this receptor is a human donor in good health. CDR3 sequence reads: CASRRGLAGEGETQYF. The CDR3 region has the DNA TGCGCCAGCAGGAGAGGACTAGCGGGAGAAGGAGAGACCCAGTACTTC.